The text below deals with one T cell receptor (beta chain). Libraries were prepared by immunoSEQ multiplex PCR; TCRdb keeps only in-frame clonotypes and omits some of them. Of roughly 150,000 clones listed, about three quarters were seen once; the top ten hold about 5%. This specimen belongs to a study of cytotoxic CD8 clonotypes in ibrutinib-treated CLL. Overall study: Collecting the response samples happened after a median about twelve months of treatment, with a range of 6 to 36. Samples averaged approximately 260,000 productive templates and more than 85,000 productive rearrangements.

The source of this sequence is a human donor with chronic lymphocytic leukemia. The input for sequencing was PBMCs, taken after 24 months of ibrutinib treatment.

The CDR3 DNA reads TGTGCCAGCAGCGACCACGCGGGACTAGCGCCCAATGAGCAGTTCTTC. Translating it yields CASSDHAGLAPNEQFF. This chain connects TRBV9 to TRBJ2-1; 10 nucleotides agree with TRBD2. V lost 3 bases and J lost 6; bases outside the gene matches: 9. Germline values: CDR1 SGDLS, CDR2 YYNGEE. The CDR3 sequence is 16 residues long.